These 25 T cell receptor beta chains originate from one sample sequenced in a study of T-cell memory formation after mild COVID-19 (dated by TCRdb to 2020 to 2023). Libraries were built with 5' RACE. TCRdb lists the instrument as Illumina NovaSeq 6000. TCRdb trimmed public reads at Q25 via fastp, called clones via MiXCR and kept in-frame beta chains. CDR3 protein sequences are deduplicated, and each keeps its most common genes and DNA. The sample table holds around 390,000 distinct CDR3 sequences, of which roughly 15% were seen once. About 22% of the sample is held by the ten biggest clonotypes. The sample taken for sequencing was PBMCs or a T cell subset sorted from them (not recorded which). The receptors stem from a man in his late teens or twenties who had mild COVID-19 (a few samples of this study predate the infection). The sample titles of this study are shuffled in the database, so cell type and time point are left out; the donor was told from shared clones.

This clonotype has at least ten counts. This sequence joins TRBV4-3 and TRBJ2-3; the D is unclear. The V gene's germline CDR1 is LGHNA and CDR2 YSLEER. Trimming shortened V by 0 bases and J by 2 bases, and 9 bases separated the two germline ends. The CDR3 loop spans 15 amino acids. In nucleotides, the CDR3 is TGCGCCAGCAGCCAAGACAAGCCCCCCACAGATACGCAGTATTTT. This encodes CASSQDKPPTDTQYF.

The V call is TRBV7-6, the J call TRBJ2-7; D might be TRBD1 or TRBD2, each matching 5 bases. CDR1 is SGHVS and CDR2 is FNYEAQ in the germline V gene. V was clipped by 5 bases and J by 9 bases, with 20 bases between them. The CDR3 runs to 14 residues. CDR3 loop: CASSQGPPGPRQYV. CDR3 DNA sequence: TGTGCCAGCAGCCAAGGGCCTCCGGGACCGAGGCAGTACGTC.

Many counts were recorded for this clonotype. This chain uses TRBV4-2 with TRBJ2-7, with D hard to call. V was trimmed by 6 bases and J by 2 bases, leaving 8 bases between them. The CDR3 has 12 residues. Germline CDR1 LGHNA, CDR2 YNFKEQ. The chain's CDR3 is CASSYETYEQYF. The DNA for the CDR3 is TGTGCCAGCAGTTACGAAACCTACGAGCAGTACTTC.

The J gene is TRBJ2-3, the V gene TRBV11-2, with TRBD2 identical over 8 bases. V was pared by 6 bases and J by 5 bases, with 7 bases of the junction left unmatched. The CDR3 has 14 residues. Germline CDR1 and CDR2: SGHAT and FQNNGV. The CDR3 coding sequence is TGTGCCAGCAGTTTCGGGGGGGCAATAGATACGCAGTATTTT. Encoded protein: CASSFGGAIDTQYF.

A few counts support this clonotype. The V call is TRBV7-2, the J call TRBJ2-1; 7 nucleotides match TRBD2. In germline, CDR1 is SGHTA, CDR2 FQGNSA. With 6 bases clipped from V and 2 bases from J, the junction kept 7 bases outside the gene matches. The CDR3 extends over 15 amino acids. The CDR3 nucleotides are TGTGCCAGCAGACGCGGGGGTTCGCCCTACAATGAGCAGTTCTTC. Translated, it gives CASRRGGSPYNEQFF. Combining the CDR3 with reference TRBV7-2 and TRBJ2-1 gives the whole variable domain GAGVSQSPSNKVTEKGKDVELRCDPISGHTALYWYRQSLGQGLEFLIYFQGNSAPDKSGLPSDRFSAERTGGSVSTLTIQRTQQEDSAVYLCASRRGGSPYNEQFFGPGTRLTVL.

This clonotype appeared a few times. The CDR3 DNA reads TGTGCCAGCAGCCACAACAGGGTTGCTTCACCCCTCCACTTT. Translating gives CASSHNRVASPLHF. The rearrangement joins TRBV7-2 to TRBJ1-6; D perhaps matches TRBD1 (6 bases). The CDR3 totals 14 residues. The ends were cut back, 5 bases at V and 9 bases at J, with 14 bases in the middle. Per the germline V gene, CDR1 is SGHTA and CDR2 is FQGNSA. Full variable domain (remainder filled in from reference TRBV7-2 and TRBJ1-6): GAGVSQSPSNKVTEKGKDVELRCDPISGHTALYWYRQSLGQGLEFLIYFQGNSAPDKSGLPSDRFSAERTGGSVSTLTIQRTQQEDSAVYLCASSHNRVASPLHFGNGTRLTVT.

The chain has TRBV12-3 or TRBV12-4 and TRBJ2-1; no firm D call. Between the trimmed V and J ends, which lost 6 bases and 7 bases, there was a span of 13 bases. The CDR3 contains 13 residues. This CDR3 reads CASSRTNGNEQFF. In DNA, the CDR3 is TGTGCCAGCAGCCGTACCAACGGGAATGAGCAGTTCTTC.

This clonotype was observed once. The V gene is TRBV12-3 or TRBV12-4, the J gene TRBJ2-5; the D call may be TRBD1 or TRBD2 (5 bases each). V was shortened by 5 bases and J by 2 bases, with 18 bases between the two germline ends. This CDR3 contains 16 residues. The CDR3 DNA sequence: TGTGCCAGCAGTCTCGAGGGACCTAGACTACAAGAGACCCAGTACTTC. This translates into CASSLEGPRLQETQYF.

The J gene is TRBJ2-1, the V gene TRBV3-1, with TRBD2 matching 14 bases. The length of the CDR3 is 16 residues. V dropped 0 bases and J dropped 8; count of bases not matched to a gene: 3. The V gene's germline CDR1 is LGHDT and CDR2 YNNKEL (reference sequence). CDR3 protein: CASSQDRTSGGHEQFF. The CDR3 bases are TGTGCCAGCAGCCAAGACCGGACTAGCGGGGGGCATGAGCAGTTCTTC.

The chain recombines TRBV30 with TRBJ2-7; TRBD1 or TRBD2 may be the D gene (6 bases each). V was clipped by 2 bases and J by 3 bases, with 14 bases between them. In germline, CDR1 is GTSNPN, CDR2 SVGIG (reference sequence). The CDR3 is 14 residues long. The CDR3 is CAWSRGQVRYEQYF. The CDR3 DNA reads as TGTGCCTGGAGTCGGGGGCAGGTCCGCTACGAGCAGTACTTC.

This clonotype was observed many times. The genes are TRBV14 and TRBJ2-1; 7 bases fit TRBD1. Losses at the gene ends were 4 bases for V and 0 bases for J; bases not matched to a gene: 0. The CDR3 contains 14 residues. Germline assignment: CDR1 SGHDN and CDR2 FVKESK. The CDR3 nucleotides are TGTGCCAGCAGCCGGGACAGCTCCTACAATGAGCAGTTCTTC. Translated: CASSRDSSYNEQFF.

In DNA, the CDR3 is TGTGCCAGCAGTTACTCGGCCGGGACAGGGGGCGATGGCTACACCTTC. Amino acid sequence: CASSYSAGTGGDGYTF. The chain employs TRBV6-5 and TRBJ1-2; the match to TRBD1 covers 12 bases. Germline CDR1 and CDR2: MNHEY and SVGAGI. CDR3 size: 16 residues. Trimming at V came to 0 bases and at J to 6 bases, leaving 5 bases not matched to a gene.

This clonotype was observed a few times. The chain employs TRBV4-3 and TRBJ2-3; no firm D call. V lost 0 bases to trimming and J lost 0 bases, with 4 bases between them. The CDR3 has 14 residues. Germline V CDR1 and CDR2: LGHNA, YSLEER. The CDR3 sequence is CASSQEKSTDTQYF. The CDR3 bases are TGCGCCAGCAGCCAAGAGAAGAGCACAGATACGCAGTATTTT.

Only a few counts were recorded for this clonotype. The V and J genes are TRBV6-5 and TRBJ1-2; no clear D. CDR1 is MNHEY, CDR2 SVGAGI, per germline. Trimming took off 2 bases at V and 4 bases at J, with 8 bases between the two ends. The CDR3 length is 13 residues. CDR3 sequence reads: CASSYDGIYGYTF. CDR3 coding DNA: TGTGCCAGCAGTTACGACGGGATCTATGGCTACACCTTC.

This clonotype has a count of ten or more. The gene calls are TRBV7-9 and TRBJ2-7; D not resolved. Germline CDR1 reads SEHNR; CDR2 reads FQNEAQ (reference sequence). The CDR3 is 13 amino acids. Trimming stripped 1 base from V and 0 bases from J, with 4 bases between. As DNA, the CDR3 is TGTGCCAGCAGCTTAGGGCCCTCCTACGAGCAGTACGTC. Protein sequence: CASSLGPSYEQYV.

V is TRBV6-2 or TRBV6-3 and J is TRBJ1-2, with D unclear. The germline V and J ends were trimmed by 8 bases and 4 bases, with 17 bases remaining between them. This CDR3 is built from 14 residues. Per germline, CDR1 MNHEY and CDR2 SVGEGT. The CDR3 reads CASRSNRGLYGYTF. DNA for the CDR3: TGTGCCAGCCGATCGAATCGAGGCCTCTATGGCTACACCTTC.

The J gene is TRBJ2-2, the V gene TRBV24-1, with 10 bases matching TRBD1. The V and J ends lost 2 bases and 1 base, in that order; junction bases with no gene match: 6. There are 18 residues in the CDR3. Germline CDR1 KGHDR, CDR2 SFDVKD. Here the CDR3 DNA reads TGTGCCACCAGTGATTCATGGACAGGGGGAATGAACACCGGGGAGCTGTTTTTT. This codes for CATSDSWTGGMNTGELFF.

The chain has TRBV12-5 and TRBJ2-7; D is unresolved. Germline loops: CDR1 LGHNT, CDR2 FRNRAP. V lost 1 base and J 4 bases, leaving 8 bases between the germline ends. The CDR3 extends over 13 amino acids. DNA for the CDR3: TGTGCTAGTGGTTTGGACAATTTTTACGAGCAGTACTTC. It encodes CASGLDNFYEQYF.

CDR3 bases: TGTGCCAGCAGCGTAGGAGCTAGCGGGGATCAAGAGACCCAGTACTTC. Its protein is CASSVGASGDQETQYF. The chain uses TRBV9 and TRBJ2-5; 9 bases map to TRBD2. Germline V CDR1 and CDR2: SGDLS, YYNGEE. The CDR3 sequence is 16 residues long. V shed 0 bases, J shed 2 bases, and the junction held 5 bases outside the gene matches.

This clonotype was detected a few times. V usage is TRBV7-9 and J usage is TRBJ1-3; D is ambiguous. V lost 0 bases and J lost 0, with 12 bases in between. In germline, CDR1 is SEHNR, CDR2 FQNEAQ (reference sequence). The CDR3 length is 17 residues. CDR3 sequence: CASSLAESRFSGNTIYF. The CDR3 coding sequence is TGTGCCAGCAGCTTAGCCGAGAGCCGATTCTCTGGAAACACCATATATTTT.

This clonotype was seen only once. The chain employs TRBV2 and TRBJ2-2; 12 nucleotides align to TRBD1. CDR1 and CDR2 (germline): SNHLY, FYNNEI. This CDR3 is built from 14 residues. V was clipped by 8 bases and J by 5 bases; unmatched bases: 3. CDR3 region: CASGGQGATGELFF. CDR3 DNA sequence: TGTGCCAGCGGGGGACAGGGGGCGACCGGGGAGCTGTTTTTT.

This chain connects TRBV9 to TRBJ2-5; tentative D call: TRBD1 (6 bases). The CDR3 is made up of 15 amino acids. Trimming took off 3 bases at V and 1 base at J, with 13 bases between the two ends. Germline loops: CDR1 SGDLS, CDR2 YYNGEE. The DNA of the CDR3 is TGTGCCAGCAGCGCAGGGGCCTGGGGCCAAGAGACCCAGTACTTC. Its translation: CASSAGAWGQETQYF.

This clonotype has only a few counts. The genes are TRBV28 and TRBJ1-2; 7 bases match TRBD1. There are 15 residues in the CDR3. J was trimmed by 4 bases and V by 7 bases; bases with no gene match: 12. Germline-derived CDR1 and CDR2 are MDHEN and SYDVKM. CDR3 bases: TGTGCCAGCATCGAGAGGGGGGGACAGCTCTATGGCTACACCTTC. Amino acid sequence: CASIERGGQLYGYTF.

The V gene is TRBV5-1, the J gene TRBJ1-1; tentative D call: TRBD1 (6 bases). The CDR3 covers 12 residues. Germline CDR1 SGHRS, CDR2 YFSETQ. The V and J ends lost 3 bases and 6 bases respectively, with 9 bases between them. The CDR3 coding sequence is TGCGCCAGCAGCTCCCCAGGGGCTGAAGCTTTCTTT. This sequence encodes CASSSPGAEAFF.

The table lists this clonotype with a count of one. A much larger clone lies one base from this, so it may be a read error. Here the CDR3 reads CASMSPPQETQYF. DNA of the CDR3: TGCGCCAGCATGTCCCCGCCGCAAGAGACCCAGTACTTC. V and J are TRBV5-1 and TRBJ2-5; D gene unclear. Germline lookup yields CDR1 SGHRS and CDR2 YFSETQ. CDR3 length: 13 amino acids. Trimming pared 6 bases from V and 2 bases from J, leaving 11 bases between. The variable domain in full, with the rest retrieved from reference TRBV5-1 and TRBJ2-5, is KAGVTQTPRYLIKTRGQQVTLSCSPISGHRSVSWYQQTPGQGLQFLFEYFSETQRNKGNFPGRFSGRQFSNSRSEMNVSTLELGDSALYLCASMSPPQETQYFGPGTRLLVL.